This T cell receptor (beta chain) is drawn from a study of blood T cell repertoires in COVID-19. Study information: Spain, Italy and the United States supplied samples that represented acute and convalescent COVID-19. The analysed material was cDNA or gDNA that came from T cells, B-cell-depleted T cells, or PBMCs.

The CDR3 has 12 amino acids. V was trimmed by 4 bases and J by 2 bases, leaving 3 bases between them. Original processing methods: Estimates of nucleated cell counts were drawn from the amplification of reference gene primers. Libraries were prepared by immunoSEQ multiplex PCR; TCRdb keeps only in-frame clonotypes and omits some of them. The DNA was the basis for D and trimming; V, J and clone size are from that table. The sample records under 200,000 clones, around 87% being singletons. This chain links TRBV12-3 or TRBV12-4 with TRBJ1-3; D unclear. The receptor comes from a man aged 35 to 55 with active or convalescent COVID-19. The material sequenced was peripheral blood. CDR3 region: CASSSAGNTIYF. CDR3 coding DNA: TGTGCCAGCAGTTCGGCTGGAAACACCATATATTTT.